This T cell receptor beta chain was found in a study of T-cell memory formation after mild COVID-19. Overall study context: The two donors had largely donor-specific TCR clusters. Points from the study as a whole: Pre-infection memory carried some responding clones, suggesting that cross-reactive memory joined. Balance between CD4 and CD8 was seen in clones contracting day 15 to 85, and a CD4+ lean was seen in later expanders.

Trimming took 7 bases from V and 5 from J, leaving 19 bases between them. This CDR3 comprises 15 residues. Germline CDR1 and CDR2: SGHAT and FQNNGV. Details on this clonotype: The target antigen is unknown.

5'RACE with constant-segment primers yielded barcoded, UMI-tagged TCR alpha and TCR beta cDNA libraries. TCRdb recomputed calls from the 5' RACE reads with MiXCR, one row per CDR3 protein. The data hold 350,000 to 550,000 distinct CDR3 sequences, with 15% to 20% observed a single time. J is TRBJ2-3 and V is TRBV11-2, with D possibly TRBD2 on 7 matching bases. The source of this sequence is a man between 18 and 29 years old who had mild COVID-19 (a few samples of this study predate the infection). Cell type and time point are not known. Sequenced input: PBMCs or a T cell subset sorted from them (not recorded which). The CDR3 DNA follows: TGTGCCAGCAATTATGGGGGGGCTGGCGGAGATACGCAGTATTTT. Its translation: CASNYGGAGGDTQYF.